Shown below are 19 T cell receptor beta chains from a single sample sequenced in a study of CXCR3-negative and CXCR3-positive naive CD8 T cells. Overall study findings and caveats: Hydrophobicity was higher for TRB CDR3s found in CXCR3-positive naive cells than in CXCR3-negative naive cells.

Researchers prepared the TRB cDNA libraries using 5' RACE with UMI labels. From its re-call of the 5' RACE reads, TCRdb lists each CDR3 protein once, without DNA. This sample's clone table lists about 84,000 distinct CDR3 sequences. The antigens these receptors bind are not known. Source material: naive CXCR3+ CD8+ T cells from blood. Subset given: CD45RO-CCR7+CD27+CD95- naive CD8+ T cells expressing CXCR3 (TNR3+). These receptors came from a human donor in good health. Some clones in this sample may be carry-over from other donors' samples.

The chain has TRBV9 and TRBJ2-7; TCRdb indicates TRBD2, and absent DNA this call remains unverified. Germline V gene sequence: CDR1 SGDLS, CDR2 YYNGEE. This CDR3 has 12 amino acids. The CDR3: CASSVGGREQYF.

V gene TRBV15 combines with J gene TRBJ2-6; TCRdb reports TRBD1, a call that lacks DNA to check it against. This CDR3 contains 17 residues. Per germline, CDR1 LNHNV and CDR2 YYDKDF (reference sequence). The CDR3 reads CATSRDGVGVGANVLTF.

The V and J genes are TRBV29-1 and TRBJ2-7. Germline V gene sequence: CDR1 SQVTM, CDR2 ANQGSEA. The CDR3 contains 14 residues. CDR3 in amino acids: CSVEDLGDSYEQYF.

The chain couples TRBV6-2 or TRBV6-3 to TRBJ2-1; the TCRdb call, TRBD2, lacks DNA for checking. The CDR3 runs 14 residues. Germline V CDR1 and CDR2: MNHEY, SVGEGT. CDR3 protein: CASSSSGAYNEQFF.

This chain uses TRBV28 with TRBJ2-3; TCRdb picks TRBD2, but there is no DNA to check that call. The V gene's germline CDR1 is MDHEN and CDR2 SYDVKM. CDR3 size: 17 residues. The CDR3: CASSLSLAGGPPDTQYF.

The rearrangement uses TRBV28 and TRBJ2-1; TCRdb lists TRBD1, though no DNA is available to test this call. This CDR3 has 13 residues. Germline V gene sequence: CDR1 MDHEN, CDR2 SYDVKM. The CDR3: CASNPGQGNEQFF.

The chain recombines TRBV28 with TRBJ1-1; TCRdb selects TRBD1, and the lack of DNA leaves this call unchecked. Germline V gives CDR1 MDHEN, CDR2 SYDVKM. The CDR3 has 17 residues. The CDR3 spells CATSLIGTKILNTEAFF.

The V gene is TRBV28, the J gene TRBJ2-3; as DNA is missing, the TRBD1 call by TCRdb cannot be tested. The CDR3 runs to 16 residues. Germline values: CDR1 MDHEN, CDR2 SYDVKM. CDR3 in amino acids: CASSWTGTGYTDTQYF.

J is TRBJ2-3 and V is TRBV4-1; TCRdb lists TRBD1, though no DNA is available to test this call. Germline V gene sequence: CDR1 MGHRA, CDR2 YSYEKL. The CDR3 loop spans 17 amino acids. The CDR3 is CASSQDSGEGSTDTQYF.

The chain recombines TRBV28 with TRBJ2-3; TCRdb's D call, TRBD1, is unchecked because there is no DNA. Germline V lookup: CDR1 MDHEN, CDR2 SYDVKM. CDR3 length: 18 amino acids. Here the CDR3 reads CASSFPYPRGARADTQYF.

V and J are TRBV5-1 and TRBJ1-1. Germline V gene sequence: CDR1 SGHRS, CDR2 YFSETQ. The CDR3 spans 15 residues. CDR3 sequence reads: CASSPGRELAPEAFF.

The genes are TRBV27 and TRBJ2-7; without DNA, the TCRdb call of TRBD2 cannot be checked. The CDR3 is 14 amino acids. CDR1 and CDR2 (germline): MNHEY, SMNVEV (reference sequence). CDR3 sequence reads: CASRGEGNSYEQYF.

CDR3 protein: CASSLIQAGRSNEQFF. The chain couples TRBV7-9 to TRBJ2-1; TCRdb lists TRBD2, though no DNA is available to test this call. The CDR3 contains 16 residues. The V gene's germline CDR1 is SEHNR and CDR2 FQNEAQ (reference sequence).

The gene calls are TRBV20-1 and TRBJ2-7. CDR3 size: 13 residues. Germline V gene sequence: CDR1 DFQATT, CDR2 SNEGSKA (reference sequence). CDR3 sequence reads: CSARNRATYEQYF.

The chain couples TRBV29-1 to TRBJ2-2. This CDR3 is 12 amino acids long. Germline V gene sequence: CDR1 SQVTM, CDR2 ANQGSEA. The CDR3 is CSVWDEPGELFF.

The chain recombines TRBV29-1 with TRBJ2-1; TCRdb's D call of TRBD1 is untestable without DNA. This CDR3 comprises 12 residues. Looked up from germline, CDR1 is SQVTM and CDR2 is ANQGSEA. CDR3 amino acids: CSVDPGINEQFF.

This chain links TRBV7-9 with TRBJ2-5; TCRdb calls TRBD2, which cannot be checked without DNA. CDR3 size: 16 residues. Germline CDR1 and CDR2: SEHNR and FQNEAQ (reference sequence). The CDR3 spells CASSRAGKRRQETQYF.

The rearrangement links TRBV9 to TRBJ2-2; as DNA is missing, the TRBD2 call by TCRdb cannot be tested. Germline loops: CDR1 SGDLS, CDR2 YYNGEE. The CDR3 is 14 residues long. The CDR3: CASNSGPSTGEPFF.

The chain recombines TRBV6-2 or TRBV6-3 with TRBJ2-1; TCRdb's D call, TRBD1, is unchecked because there is no DNA. Germline V gives CDR1 MNHEY, CDR2 SVGEGT. This CDR3 spans 15 amino acids. The CDR3 region is CASSPFDSLKNEQFF.